The following is a T cell receptor (beta chain) sequence with its context. The data originate from a study of blood T cell repertoires in COVID-19. CDR3 length: 15 residues. Germline V gives CDR1 SNHLY, CDR2 FYNNEI. V lost 2 bases, J lost 6 bases, and 6 bases stayed unmatched. Some clones are missing from TCRdb's copy, which holds only in-frame ones; the method was immunoSEQ multiplex PCR. This sample carries tens of thousands of clones, almost 85% of them seen once, and the ten largest clones take approximately 6.7%. V gene TRBV2 combines with J gene TRBJ2-2, with 7 bases fitting TRBD1. The specimen was peripheral blood. The clonotype comes from a man aged 45-65 years with active or convalescent COVID-19. The CDR3, as DNA: TGTGCCAGCAGTGAAACAGGGGTCGGTTCCGGGGAGCTGTTTTTT. Residues: CASSETGVGSGELFF.